Only one count was recorded for the clone carrying this TCR beta chain. The antigen remains undetermined. The germline CDR1 and CDR2 sequences are SGHAT and FQNNGV. Trimming pared 4 bases from V and 4 bases from J, leaving 14 bases between. The CDR3 has 14 residues. This sample is part of a study of T cell responses to AZD1222 COVID-19 vaccine. Whether given at about 4 or about 12 weeks, second doses were pooled. Study findings and constraints: It should be noted that donors were predominantly white British and more often female, and clonal diversity was possibly underestimated. Sampled repertoires all dated from after the peak T cell response.

Sequencing was performed with immunoSEQ multiplex PCR; in TCRdb, only in-frame clones are kept and a portion is missing. The sample has more than 150,000 clones, about nine tenths seen once. J is TRBJ2-7 and V is TRBV11-2, with a possible D match to TRBD1 (5 bases). The source of this sequence is an adult who received the AZD1222 COVID-19 vaccine. The sample was peripheral blood, taken 28 days after the second AZD1222 dose. In DNA form, the CDR3 reads TGTGCCAGCAGCTACTCCAGGGTTGAGTACGAGCAGTACTTC. Its translation: CASSYSRVEYEQYF.